The sequence of this T cell receptor beta chain was determined in a study of beta chain features in type 1 diabetes. Sequenced material consisted of expressed TCRB transcripts (all of the isolated RNA was reverse transcribed). Clones were sequenced by immunoSEQ multiplex PCR, and TCRdb holds only the in-frame ones, with some missing. Among around 280,000 clones listed, 14% to 15% were seen once. CDR1 and CDR2 (germline): MGHRA, YSYEKL. The CDR3 consists of 16 residues. V lost 4 bases and J lost 4, with 19 bases in between. For this clone: Its matching antigen is unknown.

By way of CD45RO/CCR7/CD25/CD127/CD95/CD27, the CD4+ regulatory, stem cell-like memory, central memory and naive cells were sorted. General study points: Significant though moderate, a shortening of TCRB CDR3s appeared in all four CD4+ subsets of Type 1 diabetes patients. In the patient group, naive, central memory and Treg TCRB repertoires seemed more alike than in the healthy donor group. Amplification by PCR could prefer shorter templates, with the same effect in patients and controls.

The rearrangement uses TRBV4-1 and TRBJ2-5, with D possibly being TRBD2 (6 bases). Sequencing was carried out using naive CD4+ T cells from blood. The sequence was obtained from a man between 18 and 35 years old with type 1 diabetes. CDR3 residues: CASSLTSSGRGETQYF. CDR3 bases: TGCGCCAGCAGCCTAACTAGCTCCGGTCGGGGAGAGACCCAGTACTTC.